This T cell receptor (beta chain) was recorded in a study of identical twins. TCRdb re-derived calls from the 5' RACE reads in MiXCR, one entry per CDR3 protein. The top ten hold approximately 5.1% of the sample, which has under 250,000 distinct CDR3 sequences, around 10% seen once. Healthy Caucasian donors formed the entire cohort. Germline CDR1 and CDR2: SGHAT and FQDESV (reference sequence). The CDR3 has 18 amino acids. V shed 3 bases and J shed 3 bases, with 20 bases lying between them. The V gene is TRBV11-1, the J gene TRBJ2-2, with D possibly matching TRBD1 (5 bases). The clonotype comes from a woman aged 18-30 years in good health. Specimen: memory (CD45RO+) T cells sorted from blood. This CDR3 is CASSLKAGSQLYTGELFF. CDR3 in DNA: TGTGCCAGCAGCTTGAAGGCAGGGTCCCAGCTCTACACCGGGGAGCTGTTTTTT.